This paragraph reports one T cell receptor (beta chain). Antigen: not known. The germline CDR1 and CDR2 sequences are SGHAT and FQDESV (reference sequence). V lost 4 bases and J lost 0, with 8 bases in between. CDR3 length: 14 residues. Sequenced patients had shown CD8+CD57+ cell expansion by flow cytometry. The sample comes from a study of CD8+CD57+ T cells in acquired aplastic anemia. Study conclusions and caveats: The study found no significant CD8+ Simpson's diversity difference between patients and controls.

Profiles of TCR beta VDJ and CDR3 were generated from a genomic DNA template. One entry per CDR3 protein results from TCRdb running MiXCR on the reads. The sample has 300,000 or so distinct CDR3 sequences; 45% to 65% are singletons. Sequenced material: sorted CD4+, CD8+, or CD8+CD57+ T cells (not recorded which) from PBMCs. The TCR originated in a human donor with aplastic anemia. The chain recombines TRBV11-1 with TRBJ2-3, with D unresolved. The CDR3 sequence is CASSSSTSTDTQYF. The CDR3 DNA sequence: TGTGCCAGCAGCTCCTCGACTAGCACAGATACGCAGTATTTT. The variable domain in full, completed from reference TRBV11-1 and TRBJ2-3, reads EAEVAQSPRYKITEKSQAVAFWCDPISGHATLYWYRQILGQGPELLVQFQDESVVDDSQLPKDRFSAERLKGVDSTLKIQPAELGDSAMYLCASSSSTSTDTQYFGPGTRLTVL.